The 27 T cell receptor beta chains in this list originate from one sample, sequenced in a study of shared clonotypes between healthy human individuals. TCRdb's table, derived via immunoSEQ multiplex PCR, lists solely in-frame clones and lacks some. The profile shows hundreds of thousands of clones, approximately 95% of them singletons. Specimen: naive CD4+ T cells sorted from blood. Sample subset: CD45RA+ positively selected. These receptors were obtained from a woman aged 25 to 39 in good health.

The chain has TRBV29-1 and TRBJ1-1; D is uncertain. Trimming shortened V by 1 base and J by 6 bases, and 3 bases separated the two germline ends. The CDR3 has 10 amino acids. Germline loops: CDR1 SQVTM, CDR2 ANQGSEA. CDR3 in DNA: TGCAGCGTTGAAGGCCCTGAAGCTTTCTTT. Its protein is CSVEGPEAFF.

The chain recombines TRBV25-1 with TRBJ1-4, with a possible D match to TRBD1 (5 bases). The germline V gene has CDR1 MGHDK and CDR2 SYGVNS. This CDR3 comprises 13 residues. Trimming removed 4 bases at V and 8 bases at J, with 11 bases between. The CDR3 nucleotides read TGTGCCAGCAGTGCCCAGGGAGGCGAAAAACTGTTTTTT. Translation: CASSAQGGEKLFF. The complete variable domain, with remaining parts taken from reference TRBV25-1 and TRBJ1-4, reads EADIYQTPRYLVIGTGKKITLECSQTMGHDKMYWYQQDPGMELHLIHYSYGVNSTEKGDLSSESTVSRIRTEHFPLTLESARPSHTSQYLCASSAQGGEKLFFGSGTQLSVL.

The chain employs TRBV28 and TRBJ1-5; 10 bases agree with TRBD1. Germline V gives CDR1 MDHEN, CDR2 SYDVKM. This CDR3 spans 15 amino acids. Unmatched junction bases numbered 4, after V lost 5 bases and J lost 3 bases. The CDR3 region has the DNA TGTGCCAGCAGTAGGACAGGGGGTACCAATCAGCCCCAGCATTTT. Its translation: CASSRTGGTNQPQHF.

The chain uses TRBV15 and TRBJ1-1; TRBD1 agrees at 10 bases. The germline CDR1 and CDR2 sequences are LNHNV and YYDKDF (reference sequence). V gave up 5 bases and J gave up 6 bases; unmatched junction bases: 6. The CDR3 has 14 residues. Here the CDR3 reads CATSARQGAAEAFF. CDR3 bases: TGTGCCACCAGCGCCCGACAGGGGGCGGCTGAAGCTTTCTTT. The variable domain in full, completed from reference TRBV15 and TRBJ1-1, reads DAMVIQNPRYQVTQFGKPVTLSCSQTLNHNVMYWYQQKSSQAPKLLFHYYDKDFNNEADTPDNFQSRRPNTSFCFLDIRSPGLGDTAMYLCATSARQGAAEAFFGQGTRLTVV.

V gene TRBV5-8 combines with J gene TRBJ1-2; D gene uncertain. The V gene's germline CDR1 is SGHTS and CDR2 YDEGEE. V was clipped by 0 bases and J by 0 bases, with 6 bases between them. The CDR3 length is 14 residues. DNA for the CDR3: TGTGCCAGCAGCTTGGTCGGAACTAACTATGGCTACACCTTC. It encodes CASSLVGTNYGYTF. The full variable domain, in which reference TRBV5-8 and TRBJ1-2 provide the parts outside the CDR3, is EAGVTQSPTHLIKTRGQQATLRCSPISGHTSVYWYQQALGLGLQFLLWYDEGEERNRGNFPPRFSGRQFPNYSSELNVNALELEDSALYLCASSLVGTNYGYTFGSGTRLTVV.

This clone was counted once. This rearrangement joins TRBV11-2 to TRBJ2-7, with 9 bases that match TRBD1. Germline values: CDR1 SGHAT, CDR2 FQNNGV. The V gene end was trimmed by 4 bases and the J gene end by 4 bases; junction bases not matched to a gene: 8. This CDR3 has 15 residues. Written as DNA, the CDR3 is TGTGCCAGCAGCTCTCCCGGGACAGGGAATTACGAGCAGTACTTC. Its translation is CASSSPGTGNYEQYF.

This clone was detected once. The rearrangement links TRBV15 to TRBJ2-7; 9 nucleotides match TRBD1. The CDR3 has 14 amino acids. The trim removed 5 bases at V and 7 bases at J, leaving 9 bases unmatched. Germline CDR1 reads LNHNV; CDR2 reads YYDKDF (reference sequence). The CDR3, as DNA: TGTGCCACCAGCGGGGCGGACAGGGGCTGGGAGCAGTACTTC. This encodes CATSGADRGWEQYF.

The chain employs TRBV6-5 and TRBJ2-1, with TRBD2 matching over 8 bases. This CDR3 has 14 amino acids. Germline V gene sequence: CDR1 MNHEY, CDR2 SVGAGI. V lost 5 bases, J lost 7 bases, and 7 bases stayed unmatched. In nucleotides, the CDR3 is TGTGCCAGCAGTCCCGGGGGGGGCCGGAATGAGCAGTTCTTC. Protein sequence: CASSPGGGRNEQFF.

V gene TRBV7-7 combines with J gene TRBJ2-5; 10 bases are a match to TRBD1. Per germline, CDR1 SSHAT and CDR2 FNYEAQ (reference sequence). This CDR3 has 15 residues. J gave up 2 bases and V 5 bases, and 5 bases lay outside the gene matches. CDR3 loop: CASSIGQGGQETQYF. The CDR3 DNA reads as TGTGCCAGCAGCATAGGACAGGGGGGGCAAGAGACCCAGTACTTC.

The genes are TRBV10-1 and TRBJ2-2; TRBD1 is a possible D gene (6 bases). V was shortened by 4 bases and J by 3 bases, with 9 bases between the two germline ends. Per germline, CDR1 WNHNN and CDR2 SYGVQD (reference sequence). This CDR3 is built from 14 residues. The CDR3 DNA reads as TGCGCCAGCAGTGGATACAGGGACACCGGGGAGCTGTTTTTT. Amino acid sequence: CASSGYRDTGELFF.

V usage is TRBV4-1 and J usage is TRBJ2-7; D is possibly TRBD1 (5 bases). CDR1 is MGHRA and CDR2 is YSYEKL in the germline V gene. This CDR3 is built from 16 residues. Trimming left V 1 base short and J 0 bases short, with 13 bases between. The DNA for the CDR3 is TGCGCCAGCAGCCAAGTAGTGACAGTGAGCTCCTACGAGCAGTACTTC. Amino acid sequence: CASSQVVTVSSYEQYF.

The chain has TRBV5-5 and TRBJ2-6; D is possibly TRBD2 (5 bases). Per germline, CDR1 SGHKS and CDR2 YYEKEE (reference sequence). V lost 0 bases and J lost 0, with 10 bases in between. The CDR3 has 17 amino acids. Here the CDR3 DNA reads TGTGCCAGCAGCTTGGTGCCGGGGTTCTCTGGGGCCAACGTCCTGACTTTC. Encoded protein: CASSLVPGFSGANVLTF.

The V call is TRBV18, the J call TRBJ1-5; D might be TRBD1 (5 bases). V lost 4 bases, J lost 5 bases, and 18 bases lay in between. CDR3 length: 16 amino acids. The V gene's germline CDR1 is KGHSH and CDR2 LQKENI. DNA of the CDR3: TGTGCCAGCTCACTAGGGGTTTCGGGGCGGGATCAGCCCCAGCATTTT. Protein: CASSLGVSGRDQPQHF.

The CDR3 DNA sequence: TGCGCCAGCAGCTGGGGGACAGGACGCACAGATACGCAGTATTTT. Translation: CASSWGTGRTDTQYF. The rearrangement links TRBV5-1 to TRBJ2-3; TRBD1 matches 8 bases. The CDR3 has 15 residues. Germline trimming cut 3 bases from V and 1 base from J; bases unmatched to any gene: 4. Germline V lookup: CDR1 SGHRS, CDR2 YFSETQ. The full variable domain, in which reference TRBV5-1 and TRBJ2-3 provide the parts outside the CDR3, is KAGVTQTPRYLIKTRGQQVTLSCSPISGHRSVSWYQQTPGQGLQFLFEYFSETQRNKGNFPGRFSGRQFSNSRSEMNVSTLELGDSALYLCASSWGTGRTDTQYFGPGTRLTVL.

The CDR3, as DNA: TGTGCCAGCAGCTTAATAGGAGCTAACGAGCAGTACTTC. Its protein product is CASSLIGANEQYF. The chain uses TRBV7-3 and TRBJ2-7, with D hard to call. The germline CDR1 and CDR2 sequences are SGHTA and FQGTGA. The germline V and J ends were trimmed by 1 base and 5 bases, with 9 bases remaining between them. The CDR3 is made up of 13 amino acids.

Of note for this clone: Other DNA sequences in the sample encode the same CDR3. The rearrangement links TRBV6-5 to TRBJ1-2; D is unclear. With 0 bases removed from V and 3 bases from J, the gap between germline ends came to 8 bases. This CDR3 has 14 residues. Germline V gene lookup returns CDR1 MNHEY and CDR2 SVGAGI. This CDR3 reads CASSYSPGDYGYTF. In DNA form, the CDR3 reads TGTGCCAGCAGTTACTCTCCAGGAGACTATGGCTACACCTTC.

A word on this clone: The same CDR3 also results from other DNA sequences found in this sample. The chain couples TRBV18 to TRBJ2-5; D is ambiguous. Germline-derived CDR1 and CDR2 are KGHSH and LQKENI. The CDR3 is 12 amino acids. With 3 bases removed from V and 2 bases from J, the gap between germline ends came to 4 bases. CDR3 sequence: CASSPPQETQYF. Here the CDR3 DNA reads TGTGCCAGCTCACCGCCGCAAGAGACCCAGTACTTC. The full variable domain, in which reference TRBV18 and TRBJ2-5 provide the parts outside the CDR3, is NAGVMQNPRHLVRRRGQEARLRCSPMKGHSHVYWYRQLPEEGLKFMVYLQKENIIDESGMPKERFSAEFPKEGPSILRIQQVVRGDSAAYFCASSPPQETQYFGPGTRLLVL.

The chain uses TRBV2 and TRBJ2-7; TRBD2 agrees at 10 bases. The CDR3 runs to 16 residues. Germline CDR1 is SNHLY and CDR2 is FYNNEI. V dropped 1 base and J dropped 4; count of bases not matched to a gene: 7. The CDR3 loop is CASSEEDASGSYEQYF. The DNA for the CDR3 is TGTGCCAGCAGTGAAGAGGATGCTAGCGGGAGTTACGAGCAGTACTTC.

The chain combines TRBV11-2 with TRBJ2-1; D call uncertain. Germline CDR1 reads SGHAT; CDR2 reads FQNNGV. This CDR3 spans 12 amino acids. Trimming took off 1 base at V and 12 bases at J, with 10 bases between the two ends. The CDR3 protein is CASSLVTRPQFF. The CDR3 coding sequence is TGTGCCAGCAGCTTAGTTACCCGTCCGCAGTTCTTC.

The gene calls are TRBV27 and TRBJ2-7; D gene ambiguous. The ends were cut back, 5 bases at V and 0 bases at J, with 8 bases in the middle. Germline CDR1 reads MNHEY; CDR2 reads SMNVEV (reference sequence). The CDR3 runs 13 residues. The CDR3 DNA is TGTGCCAGCAGTACGACAAACTCCTACGAGCAGTACTTC. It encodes CASSTTNSYEQYF.

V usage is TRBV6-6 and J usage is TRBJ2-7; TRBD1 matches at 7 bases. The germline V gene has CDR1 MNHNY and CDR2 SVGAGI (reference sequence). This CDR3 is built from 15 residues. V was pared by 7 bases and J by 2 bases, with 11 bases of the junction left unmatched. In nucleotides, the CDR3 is TGTGCCAGCAAAACCACGGGACAGAGTACCTACGAGCAGTACTTC. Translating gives CASKTTGQSTYEQYF.

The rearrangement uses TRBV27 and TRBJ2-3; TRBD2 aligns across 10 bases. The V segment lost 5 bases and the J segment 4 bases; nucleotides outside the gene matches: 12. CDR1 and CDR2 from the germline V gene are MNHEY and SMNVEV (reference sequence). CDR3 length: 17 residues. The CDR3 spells CASSPDLAGGGADTQYF. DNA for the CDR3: TGTGCCAGCAGTCCGGACTTAGCGGGAGGAGGCGCAGATACGCAGTATTTT.

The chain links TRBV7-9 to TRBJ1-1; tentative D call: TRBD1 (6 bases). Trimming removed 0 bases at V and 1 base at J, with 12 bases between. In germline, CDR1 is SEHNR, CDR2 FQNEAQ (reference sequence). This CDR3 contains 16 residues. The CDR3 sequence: CASSLAPGQKNTEAFF. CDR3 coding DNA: TGTGCCAGCAGCTTAGCGCCTGGACAGAAGAACACTGAAGCTTTCTTT.

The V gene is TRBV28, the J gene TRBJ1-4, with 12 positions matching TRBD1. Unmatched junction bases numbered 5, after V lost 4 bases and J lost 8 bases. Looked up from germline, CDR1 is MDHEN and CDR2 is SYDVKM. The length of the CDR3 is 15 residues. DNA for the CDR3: TGTGCCAGCAGTTCGGCCGGGACAGGGGGCGAAAAACTGTTTTTT. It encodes CASSSAGTGGEKLFF.

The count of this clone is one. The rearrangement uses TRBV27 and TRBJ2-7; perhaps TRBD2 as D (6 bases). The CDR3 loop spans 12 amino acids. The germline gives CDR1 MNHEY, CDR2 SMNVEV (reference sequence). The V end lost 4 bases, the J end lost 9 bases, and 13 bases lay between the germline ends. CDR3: CASSWAGGAQYF. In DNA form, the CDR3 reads TGTGCCAGCAGTTGGGCCGGCGGGGCGCAGTACTTC.

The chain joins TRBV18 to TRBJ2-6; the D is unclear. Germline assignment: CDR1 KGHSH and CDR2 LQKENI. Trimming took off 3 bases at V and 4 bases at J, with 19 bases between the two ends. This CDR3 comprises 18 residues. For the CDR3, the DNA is TGTGCCAGCTCACCTGGGGTCCCAGGCACCGCGGGGGCCAACGTCCTGACTTTC. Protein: CASSPGVPGTAGANVLTF.

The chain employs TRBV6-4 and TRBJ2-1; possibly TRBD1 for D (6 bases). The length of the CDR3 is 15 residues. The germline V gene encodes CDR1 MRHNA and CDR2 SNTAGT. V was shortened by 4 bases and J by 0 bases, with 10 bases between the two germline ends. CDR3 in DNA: TGTGCCAGCAGTGTTTTAGGGGGCTCCTACAATGAGCAGTTCTTC. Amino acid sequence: CASSVLGGSYNEQFF.